Listed below are T cell receptor beta chains from one sample, sequenced in a study of response to subunit inactivated influenza vaccine. TCRdb reanalysed the RT-PCR reads using MiXCR and keeps one entry per CDR3 protein. The repertoire has 800,000 to 1,000,000 distinct CDR3 sequences, 21% of them found once; the top ten carry about a tenth. This specimen was PBMCs from blood, taken roughly 5 days after vaccination. The receptors derive from a man between 45 and 60 years old who received an inactivated influenza vaccine. Both conserved end residues are part of each CDR3. A D gene is named only where the DNA matches it firmly. Some rows have no size entry. The others give once, few or many, or a class for an expanded clone.

cdr3_aa | cdr3_nt | clone_size | d_call | j_call | v_call
CASSLAASGTTRFF | TGTGCCAGCAGTTTAGCGGCTAGCGGTACCACGCGGTTCTTC | . | TRBD2 | TRBJ2-1 | TRBV12-3/TRBV12-4
CASSPAGAGGTGELFF | TGTGCCAGCAGTCCCGCGGGGGCGGGAGGGACCGGGGAGCTGTTTTTT | few | TRBD2 | TRBJ2-2 | TRBV12-3/TRBV12-4
CASSQVGDRAPETQYF | TGTGCCAGCAGCCAAGTGGGGGACAGGGCACCAGAGACCCAGTACTTC | few | TRBD1 | TRBJ2-5 | TRBV4-2
CASRLASEQYF | TGTGCCAGCAGATTGGCATCCGAGCAGTACTTC | many | . | TRBJ2-7 | TRBV28
CASSPQGLGANVLTF | TGTGCCAGCAGTCCCCAGGGTCTTGGGGCCAACGTCCTGACTTTC | few | . | TRBJ2-6 | TRBV6-1
CSAIPTGRYEQYF | TGCAGTGCTATCCCGACAGGGAGGTACGAGCAGTACTTC | . | . | TRBJ2-7 | TRBV20-1
CASSQITGLSNYGYTF | TGCGCCAGCAGCCAGATTACAGGGCTTAGTAACTATGGCTACACCTTC | many | . | TRBJ1-2 | TRBV4-3
CASSQDADRAYEQYF | TGTGCCAGCAGCCAAGACGCAGACAGGGCGTACGAGCAGTACTTC | . | TRBD1 | TRBJ2-7 | TRBV4-2
CAISESPTDRPYF | TGTGCCATCAGTGAGTCTCCGACCGACCGGCCGTACTTC | few | . | TRBJ2-7 | TRBV10-3
CASSLGRAGFTDTQYF | TGTGCCAGCAGCTTAGGGAGGGCGGGATTCACAGATACGCAGTATTTT | few | . | TRBJ2-3 | TRBV7-2
CSAVSWGNEQFF | TGCAGTGCTGTCTCATGGGGGAATGAGCAGTTCTTC | many | . | TRBJ2-1 | TRBV20-1
CASSDGVMNTEAFF | TGTGCCAGCAGTGATGGCGTAATGAACACTGAAGCTTTCTTT | . | . | TRBJ1-1 | TRBV2
CASSLGDLRSTEAFF | TGTGCCAGCAGCTTAGGGGACCTCCGGAGCACTGAAGCTTTCTTT | . | . | TRBJ1-1 | TRBV11-2
CAWSVQGGTDTQYF | TGTGCCTGGAGTGTACAGGGGGGTACAGATACGCAGTATTTT | . | TRBD1 | TRBJ2-3 | TRBV30
CASSFQKETQYF | TGTGCCAGCAGCTTCCAGAAAGAGACCCAGTACTTC | . | . | TRBJ2-5 | TRBV11-1
CSARSSGTGVSGELFF | TGCAGTGCTAGGAGTTCCGGGACAGGGGTATCCGGGGAGCTGTTTTTT | few | TRBD1 | TRBJ2-2 | TRBV20-1
CASSEDLWATDTQYF | TGCGCCAGCAGTGAGGACTTGTGGGCGACAGATACGCAGTATTTT | few | . | TRBJ2-3 | TRBV10-2
CATDTGTGYDEQYF | TGTGCCACTGACACCGGGACAGGGTACGACGAGCAGTACTTC | few | TRBD1 | TRBJ2-7 | TRBV15
CASSPAQGVDTQYF | TGTGCCAGCTCACCAGCACAGGGGGTAGATACGCAGTATTTT | . | TRBD1 | TRBJ2-3 | TRBV18
CASSLETGTGGGETQYF | TGCGCCAGCAGCTTGGAAACCGGGACAGGGGGGGGAGAGACCCAGTACTTC | many | TRBD1 | TRBJ2-5 | TRBV5-1
CSARVGFTGELFF | TGCAGTGCTAGAGTAGGGTTCACCGGGGAGCTGTTTTTT | . | . | TRBJ2-2 | TRBV20-1
CASSRGALDTQYF | TGCGCCAGCAGCCGTGGAGCCTTAGATACGCAGTATTTT | . | . | TRBJ2-3 | TRBV4-3
CASSLSGVAPYNEQFF | TGTGCCAGCAGCCTATCAGGGGTAGCGCCATACAATGAGCAGTTCTTC | . | . | TRBJ2-1 | TRBV12-3/TRBV12-4
CASRRAGIDEQFF | TGCGCCAGCAGGAGGGCAGGGATCGATGAGCAGTTCTTC | many | . | TRBJ2-1 | TRBV10-2
CASSFSDRRETQYF | TGTGCCAGCAGTTTTTCCGACCGACGAGAGACCCAGTACTTC | many | . | TRBJ2-5 | TRBV12-3/TRBV12-4
CASSYSGAPYNEQFF | TGTGCCAGCAGTTACTCGGGGGCCCCTTACAATGAGCAGTTCTTC | many | . | TRBJ2-1 | TRBV6-2/TRBV6-3